The 21 T cell receptor beta chains in this list originate from one sample, sequenced in a study of beta chain features in type 1 diabetes. Study-level findings and limits: Researchers report that Type 1 diabetes patients had moderately but significantly shorter TCRB CDR3s across all four CD4+ subsets.

As every portion of the isolated RNA was reverse transcribed, the sequencing read expressed TCRB transcripts. Clones were sequenced by immunoSEQ multiplex PCR, and TCRdb holds only the in-frame ones, with some missing. The sample lists 250,000 to 300,000 clones, roughly an eighth occurring once. Their antigens remain unidentified. The specimen was naive CD4+ T cells from blood. The receptor set was obtained from a young man with type 1 diabetes.

This clone has only a few counts. The chain is built from TRBV28 and TRBJ1-1; D is unclear. Per germline, CDR1 MDHEN and CDR2 SYDVKM. The V gene lost 6 bases and the J gene lost 3 bases, with 5 bases spanning the gap. This CDR3 region has 11 residues. The CDR3 DNA follows: TGTGCCAGCAGCGCGGACACTGAAGCTTTCTTT. Residues: CASSADTEAFF.

This clone was found a few times. CDR3 loop: CASSFQTRPGSNEKLFF. CDR3 nucleotides: TGTGCCAGCAGCTTCCAAACCCGGCCAGGTTCTAATGAAAAACTGTTTTTT. This chain uses TRBV7-2 with TRBJ1-4; the D is unclear. The CDR3 runs 17 residues. Germline V gene data show CDR1 as SGHTA and CDR2 as FQGNSA. V was pared by 3 bases and J by 3 bases, with 17 bases between.

This clone was seen a handful of times. V is TRBV19 and J is TRBJ2-1; 11 bases match TRBD2. The CDR3 has 15 amino acids. Germline-derived CDR1 and CDR2 are LNHDA and SQIVND (reference sequence). Unmatched junction bases numbered 6, after V lost 8 bases and J lost 3 bases. CDR3 in amino acids: CASALSGRGYNEQFF. CDR3 bases: TGTGCCAGTGCACTTAGCGGGAGGGGCTACAATGAGCAGTTCTTC.

This clone has more than one count but fewer than ten. V gene TRBV20-1 combines with J gene TRBJ1-1; 8 nucleotides align to TRBD1. Germline V lookup: CDR1 DFQATT, CDR2 SNEGSKA (reference sequence). The CDR3 has 11 residues. V gave up 5 bases and J gave up 10 bases; unmatched junction bases: 6. The CDR3 spells CSAGGQGRAFF. The DNA for the CDR3 is TGCAGTGCTGGCGGACAGGGTAGAGCTTTCTTT.

The chain uses TRBV2 and TRBJ2-6; D may be TRBD1 (6 bases). With 6 bases removed from V and 8 bases from J, the gap between germline ends came to 14 bases. The CDR3 runs to 14 residues. Germline-derived CDR1 and CDR2 are SNHLY and FYNNEI. CDR3 in DNA: TGTGCCAGCAGACGCCAGGGGTCCCCCAACGTCCTGACTTTC. It codes for CASRRQGSPNVLTF.

V and J are TRBV5-1 and TRBJ2-1, with 8 bases aligning to TRBD2. V was pared by 4 bases and J by 6 bases, with 12 bases of the junction left unmatched. This CDR3 spans 16 amino acids. In germline, CDR1 is SGHRS, CDR2 YFSETQ. The CDR3 sequence: CASSPLGAGDFNEQFF. CDR3 DNA: TGCGCCAGCAGCCCCCTGGGAGCGGGAGACTTCAATGAGCAGTTCTTC.

The rearrangement uses TRBV19 and TRBJ1-2, with D possibly matching TRBD1 (5 bases). Germline values: CDR1 LNHDA, CDR2 SQIVND (reference sequence). The CDR3 sequence is 16 residues long. V dropped 0 bases and J dropped 3 bases, with 14 bases sitting between them. The CDR3 region has the DNA TGTGCCAGTAGTATAGAGGGCAAGAGACAGCACTATGGCTACACCTTC. Protein sequence: CASSIEGKRQHYGYTF.

The rearrangement uses TRBV5-4 and TRBJ2-1; TRBD2 agrees at 11 bases. From germline, CDR1 is SGHNT and CDR2 YYREEE (reference sequence). This CDR3 has 15 amino acids. V lost 2 bases to trimming and J lost 7 bases; unmatched junction nucleotides: 5. The CDR3 here is CASSFSGRAPNEQFF. DNA for the CDR3: TGTGCCAGCAGCTTTAGCGGGAGGGCCCCTAATGAGCAGTTCTTC.

This rearrangement joins TRBV28 to TRBJ2-7; 7 nucleotides line up with TRBD2. In germline, CDR1 is MDHEN, CDR2 SYDVKM. The junction had 6 bases not matched to a gene; V was cut back by 8 bases and J by 2 bases. The length of the CDR3 is 13 residues. CDR3 DNA sequence: TGTGCCAGCTCCCGGGAGGTTACCTACGAGCAGTACTTC. This encodes CASSREVTYEQYF.

The chain recombines TRBV6-5 with TRBJ1-1; D gene ambiguous. Between the trimmed V and J ends, which lost 2 bases and 8 bases, there was a span of 6 bases. Per germline, CDR1 MNHEY and CDR2 SVGAGI. This CDR3 region has 11 residues. The CDR3 bases are TGTGCCAGCAGTTACCGGAGGGAAGCTTTCTTT. Its translation is CASSYRREAFF.

This chain joins TRBV29-1 and TRBJ1-2; unclear D gene. This CDR3 region has 13 residues. Germline V lookup: CDR1 SQVTM, CDR2 ANQGSEA. V lost 2 bases, J lost 8 bases, and 15 bases lay in between. CDR3 amino acids: CSVELNRGGGYTF. CDR3 DNA sequence: TGCAGCGTTGAATTGAATCGGGGAGGCGGCTACACCTTC.

This clone was detected a few times. The V and J genes are TRBV29-1 and TRBJ1-2; no definite D call. The CDR3 is 12 amino acids. Germline V gives CDR1 SQVTM, CDR2 ANQGSEA. With 7 bases removed from V and 8 bases from J, the gap between germline ends came to 17 bases. The CDR3 here is CSAEVWGDGYTF. CDR3 DNA sequence: TGCAGCGCAGAGGTTTGGGGAGACGGCTACACCTTC.

This clone has only a few counts. Different DNA sequences within this sample yield the same CDR3. The chain uses TRBV18 and TRBJ2-5; D gene unclear. V dropped 0 bases and J dropped 4 bases, with 6 bases sitting between them. The CDR3 totals 13 residues. Per the germline V gene, CDR1 is KGHSH and CDR2 is LQKENI. The CDR3 sequence is CASSPPSRETQYF. Here the CDR3 DNA reads TGTGCCAGCTCACCACCCTCGCGAGAGACCCAGTACTTC.

This clone was seen a few times. The chain joins TRBV4-1 to TRBJ1-4; possibly TRBD1 for D (5 bases). Trimming pared 2 bases from V and 3 bases from J, leaving 13 bases between. Germline V CDR1 and CDR2: MGHRA, YSYEKL. This CDR3 has 16 amino acids. The CDR3 reads CASSQLPTVPNEKLFF. CDR3 sequence (DNA): TGCGCCAGCAGCCAACTACCGACAGTCCCTAATGAAAAACTGTTTTTT.

This clone was detected only a few times. The chain is built from TRBV6-1 and TRBJ1-5, with a weak D call TRBD1 (6 bases). CDR1 MNHNS and CDR2 SASEGT come from the germline V gene. This CDR3 is 13 amino acids long. The ends were cut back, 7 bases at V and 3 bases at J, with 10 bases in the middle. CDR3 sequence reads: CASKTGNNQPQHF. The CDR3 region has the DNA TGTGCCAGCAAAACAGGGAACAATCAGCCCCAGCATTTT.

The chain joins TRBV7-2 to TRBJ1-2; the match to TRBD1 covers 11 bases. The V segment lost 5 bases and the J segment 8 bases; nucleotides outside the gene matches: 10. Germline CDR1 is SGHTA and CDR2 is FQGNSA. CDR3 length: 15 residues. CDR3 in DNA: TGTGCCAGCAGCCCTAGGCCGGGACAGGGGGGGGGCTACACCTTC. Residues: CASSPRPGQGGGYTF.

This clone was detected only a few times. This chain uses TRBV28 with TRBJ2-4; D is unresolved. V shed 7 bases and J shed 0 bases, with 10 bases lying between them. The length of the CDR3 is 14 residues. The germline V gene has CDR1 MDHEN and CDR2 SYDVKM. CDR3 in DNA: TGTGCCAGCACCCTAGACTTAGCCAAAAACATTCAGTACTTC. Amino acids: CASTLDLAKNIQYF. Supplemented by reference TRBV28 and TRBJ2-4, the full variable domain reads DVKVTQSSRYLVKRTGEKVFLECVQDMDHENMFWYRQDPGLGLRLIYFSYDVKMKEKGDIPEGYSVSREKKERFSLILESASTNQTSMYLCASTLDLAKNIQYFGAGTRLSVL.

This sequence joins TRBV4-2 and TRBJ2-7, with 7 bases fitting TRBD2. V lost 4 bases, J lost 2 bases, and 17 bases stayed unmatched. Germline V gene data show CDR1 as LGHNA and CDR2 as YNFKEQ. The CDR3 covers 18 residues. CDR3 nucleotide sequence: TGTGCCAGCAGCCGACAATCCCGGACTAGTCGAGATGCCTACGAGCAGTACTTC. It codes for CASSRQSRTSRDAYEQYF.

There are a few counts of this clone. The chain carries TRBV2 and TRBJ1-2; D call uncertain. Germline V CDR1 and CDR2: SNHLY, FYNNEI. The CDR3 spans 12 residues. The ends were cut back, 6 bases at V and 8 bases at J, with 13 bases in the middle. CDR3: CASSAGFGGYTF. For the CDR3, the DNA is TGTGCCAGCAGCGCGGGGTTCGGGGGCTACACCTTC.

This clone showed up just a few times. This chain connects TRBV29-1 to TRBJ1-2; the match to TRBD1 covers 8 bases. This CDR3 has 14 residues. Germline values: CDR1 SQVTM, CDR2 ANQGSEA. Trimming removed 4 bases from V and 0 bases from J; junction bases left unmatched: 4. The CDR3 nucleotides read TGCAGCGTTGCCGGGACAGGATCTAACTATGGCTACACCTTC. Its protein is CSVAGTGSNYGYTF.

The rearrangement joins TRBV4-1 to TRBJ1-1, with D maybe TRBD1 (5 bases). This CDR3 comprises 15 residues. The germline CDR1 and CDR2 sequences are MGHRA and YSYEKL. Trimming removed 3 bases from V and 1 base from J, with 12 bases in between. CDR3 coding DNA: TGCGCCAGCAGCCATACAGGACGAGGGAACACTGAAGCTTTCTTT. Translation: CASSHTGRGNTEAFF.